What follows describes a single TCR beta chain. The data are from a study of OX40 agonist ivuxolimab in advanced cancers. The timepoints at which blood was sampled were baseline, cycle 4 day 1, and cycle 7 day 1. The V end was cut by 4 bases, the J end by 2 bases, with 8 bases between. This CDR3 has 13 residues. The germline V gene has CDR1 MNHEY and CDR2 SMNVEV (reference sequence). TCRdb keeps only in-frame clones here, not all; method: immunoSEQ multiplex PCR. In the table there are approximately 38,000 clones, roughly 84% of which are singletons. The receptor was derived from an adult with an advanced solid tumor such as melanoma, head and neck, liver or kidney cancer. Sample: CD4+ or CD8+ T cells sorted from blood, taken in a trial of the OX40 agonist ivuxolimab. J is TRBJ2-5 and V is TRBV27, with D perhaps matching TRBD1 or TRBD2 (5 bases each). The CDR3 region is CASSWGPQETQYF. CDR3 bases: TGTGCCAGCAGTTGGGGACCGCAAGAGACCCAGTACTTC.